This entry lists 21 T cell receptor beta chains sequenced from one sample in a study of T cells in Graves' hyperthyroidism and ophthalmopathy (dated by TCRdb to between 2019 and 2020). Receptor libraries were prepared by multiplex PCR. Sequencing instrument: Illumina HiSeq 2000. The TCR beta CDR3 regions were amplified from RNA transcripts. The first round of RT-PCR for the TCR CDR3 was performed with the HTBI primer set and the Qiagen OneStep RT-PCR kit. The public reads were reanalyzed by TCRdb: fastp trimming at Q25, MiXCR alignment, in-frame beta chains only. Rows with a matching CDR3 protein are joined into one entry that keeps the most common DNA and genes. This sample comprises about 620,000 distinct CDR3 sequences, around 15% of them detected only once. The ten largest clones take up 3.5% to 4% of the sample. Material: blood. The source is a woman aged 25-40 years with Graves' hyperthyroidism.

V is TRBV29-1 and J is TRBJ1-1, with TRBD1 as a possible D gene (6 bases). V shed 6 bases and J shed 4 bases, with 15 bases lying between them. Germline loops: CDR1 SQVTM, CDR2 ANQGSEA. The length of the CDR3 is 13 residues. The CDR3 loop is CSVGGGLSTEAFF. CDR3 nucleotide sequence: TGCAGCGTGGGGGGGGGGCTGAGCACTGAAGCTTTCTTT.

This chain's CDR3 is CASSVAPDRVMVTGELFF. The CDR3 DNA follows: TGTGCCAGCAGCGTGGCCCCGGACAGGGTCATGGTCACCGGGGAGCTGTTTTTT. The rearrangement uses TRBV9 and TRBJ2-2; TRBD1 matches 8 bases. The V and J ends lost 2 bases and 4 bases, in that order; junction bases with no gene match: 13. This CDR3 has 18 residues. CDR1 and CDR2 (germline): SGDLS, YYNGEE.

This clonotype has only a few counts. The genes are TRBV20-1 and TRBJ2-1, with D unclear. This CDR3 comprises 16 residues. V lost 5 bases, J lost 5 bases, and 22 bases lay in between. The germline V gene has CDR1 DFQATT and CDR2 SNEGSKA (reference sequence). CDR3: CSAQTPPASNDNEQFF. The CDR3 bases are TGCAGTGCTCAGACACCCCCAGCTTCTAACGACAATGAGCAGTTCTTC.

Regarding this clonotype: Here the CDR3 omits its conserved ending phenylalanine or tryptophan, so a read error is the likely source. The CDR3 DNA reads TGTGCCAGCAGCCAACGGGAGGTGGATGAGCAGTACCTC. The encoded protein is CASSQREVDEQYL. The V gene is TRBV28, the J gene TRBJ2-7; 7 bases are a match to TRBD2. The CDR3 covers 13 residues. CDR1 is MDHEN and CDR2 is SYDVKM in the germline V gene. V dropped 6 bases and J dropped 7; count of bases not matched to a gene: 9.

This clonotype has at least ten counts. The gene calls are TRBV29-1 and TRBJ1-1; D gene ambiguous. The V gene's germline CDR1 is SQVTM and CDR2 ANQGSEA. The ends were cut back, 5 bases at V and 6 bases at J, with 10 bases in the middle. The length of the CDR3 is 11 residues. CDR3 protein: CSVLEGPEAFF. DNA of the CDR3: TGCAGCGTTTTGGAGGGTCCTGAAGCTTTCTTT.

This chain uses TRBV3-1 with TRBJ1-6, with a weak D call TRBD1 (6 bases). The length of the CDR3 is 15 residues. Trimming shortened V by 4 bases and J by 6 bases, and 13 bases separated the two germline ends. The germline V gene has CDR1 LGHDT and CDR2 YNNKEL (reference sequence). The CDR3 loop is CASSLGTRGNSPLHF. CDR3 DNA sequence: TGTGCCAGCAGCCTCGGGACACGTGGTAATTCACCCCTCCACTTT.

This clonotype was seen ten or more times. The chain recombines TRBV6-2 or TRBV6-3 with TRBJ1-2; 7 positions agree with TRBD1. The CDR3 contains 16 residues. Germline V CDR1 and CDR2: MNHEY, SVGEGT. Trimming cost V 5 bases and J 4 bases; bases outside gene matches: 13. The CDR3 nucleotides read TGTGCCAGCAGTCGAGCCGCCGGGACAGAGATCTATGGCTACACCTTC. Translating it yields CASSRAAGTEIYGYTF.

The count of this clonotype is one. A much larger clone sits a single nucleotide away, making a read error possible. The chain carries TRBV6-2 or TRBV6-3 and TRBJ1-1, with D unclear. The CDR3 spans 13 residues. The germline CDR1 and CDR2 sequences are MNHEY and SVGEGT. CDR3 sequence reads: CASSYDLGTAAFF. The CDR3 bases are TGTGCCAGCAGTTACGATCTGGGCACTGCAGCTTTCTTT.

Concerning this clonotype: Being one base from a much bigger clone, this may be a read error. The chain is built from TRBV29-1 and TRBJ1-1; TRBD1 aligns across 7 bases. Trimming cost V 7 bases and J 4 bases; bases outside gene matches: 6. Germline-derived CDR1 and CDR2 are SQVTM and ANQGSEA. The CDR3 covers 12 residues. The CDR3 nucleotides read TGCAGCGGCGACAGGGTGAGCACTGAAGCTTTCTTT. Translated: CSGDRVSTEAFF. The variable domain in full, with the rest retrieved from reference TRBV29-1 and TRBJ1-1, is SAVISQKPSRDICQRGTSLTIQCQVDSQVTMMFWYRQQPGQSLTLIATANQGSEATYESGFVIDKFPISRPNLTFSTLTVSNMSPEDSSIYLCSGDRVSTEAFFGQGTRLTVV.

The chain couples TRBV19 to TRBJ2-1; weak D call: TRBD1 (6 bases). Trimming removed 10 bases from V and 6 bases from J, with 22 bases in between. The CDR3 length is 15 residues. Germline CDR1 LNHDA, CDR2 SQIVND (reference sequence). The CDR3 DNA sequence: TGTGCCACCACGACGAATACAGGGAGTAGCAATGAGCAGTTCTTC. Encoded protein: CATTTNTGSSNEQFF.

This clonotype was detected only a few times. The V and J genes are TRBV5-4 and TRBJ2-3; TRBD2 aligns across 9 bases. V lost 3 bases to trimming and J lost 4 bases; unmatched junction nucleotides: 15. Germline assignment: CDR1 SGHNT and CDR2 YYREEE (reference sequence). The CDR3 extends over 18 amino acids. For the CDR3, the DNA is TGTGCCAGCAGCTCTCGGCGGGAGGGCCCAATCAGCGCAGATACGCAGTATTTT. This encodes CASSSRREGPISADTQYF.

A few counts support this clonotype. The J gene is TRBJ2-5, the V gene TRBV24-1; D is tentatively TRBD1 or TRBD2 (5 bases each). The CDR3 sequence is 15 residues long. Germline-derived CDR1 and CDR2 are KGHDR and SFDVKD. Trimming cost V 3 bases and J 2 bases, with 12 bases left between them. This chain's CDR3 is CATSDRPGPQETQYF. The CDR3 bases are TGTGCCACCAGTGATCGTCCGGGACCGCAAGAGACCCAGTACTTC.

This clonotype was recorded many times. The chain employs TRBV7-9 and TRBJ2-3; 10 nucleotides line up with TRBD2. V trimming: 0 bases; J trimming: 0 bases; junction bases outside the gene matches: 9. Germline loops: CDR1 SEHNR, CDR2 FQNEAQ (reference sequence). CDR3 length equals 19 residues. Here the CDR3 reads CASSLAMPSGRRSTDTQYF. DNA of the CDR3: TGTGCCAGCAGCTTAGCGATGCCTAGCGGGAGAAGAAGCACAGATACGCAGTATTTT.

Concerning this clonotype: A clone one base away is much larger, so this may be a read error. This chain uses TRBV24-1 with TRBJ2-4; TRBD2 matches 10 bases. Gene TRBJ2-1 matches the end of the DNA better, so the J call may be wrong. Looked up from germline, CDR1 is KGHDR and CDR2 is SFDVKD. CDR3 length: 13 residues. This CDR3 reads CATGDHGLAAQFF. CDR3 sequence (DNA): TGTGCCACCGGTGACCACGGACTAGCGGCTCAGTTCTTC.

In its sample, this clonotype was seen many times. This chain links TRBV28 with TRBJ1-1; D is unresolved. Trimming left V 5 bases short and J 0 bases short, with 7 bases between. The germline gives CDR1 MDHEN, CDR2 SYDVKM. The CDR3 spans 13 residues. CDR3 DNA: TGTGCCAGCAGTCGCGACATGAACACTGAAGCTTTCTTT. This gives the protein CASSRDMNTEAFF.

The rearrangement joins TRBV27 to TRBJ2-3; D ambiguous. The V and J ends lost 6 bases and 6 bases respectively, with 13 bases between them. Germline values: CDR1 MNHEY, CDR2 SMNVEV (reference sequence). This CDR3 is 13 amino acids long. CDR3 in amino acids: CASRPEERDTQYF. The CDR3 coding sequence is TGTGCCAGCAGGCCCGAAGAAAGGGATACGCAGTATTTT.

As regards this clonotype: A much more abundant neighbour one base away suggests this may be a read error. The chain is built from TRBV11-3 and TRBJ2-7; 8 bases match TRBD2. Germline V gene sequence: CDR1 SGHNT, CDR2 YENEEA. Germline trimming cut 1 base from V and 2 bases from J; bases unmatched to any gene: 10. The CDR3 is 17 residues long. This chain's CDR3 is CASSLATPAGGTYEQYF. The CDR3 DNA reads TGTGCCAGCAGCTTAGCTACCCCGGCGGGAGGAACCTACGAGCAGTACTTC.

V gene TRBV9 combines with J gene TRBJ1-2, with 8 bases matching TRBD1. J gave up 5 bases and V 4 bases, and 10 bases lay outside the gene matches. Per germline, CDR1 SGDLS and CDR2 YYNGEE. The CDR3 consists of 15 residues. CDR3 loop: CASSSTITGGYGYTF. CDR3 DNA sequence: TGTGCCAGCAGCTCTACTATTACAGGGGGTTATGGCTACACCTTC.

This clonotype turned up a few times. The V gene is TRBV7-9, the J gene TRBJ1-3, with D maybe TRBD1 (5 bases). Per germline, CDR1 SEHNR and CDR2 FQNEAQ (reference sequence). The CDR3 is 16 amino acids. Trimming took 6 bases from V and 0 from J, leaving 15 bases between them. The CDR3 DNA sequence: TGTGCCAGCAGGAAAGCCCCCGGGACCTCTGGAAACACCATATATTTT. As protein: CASRKAPGTSGNTIYF.

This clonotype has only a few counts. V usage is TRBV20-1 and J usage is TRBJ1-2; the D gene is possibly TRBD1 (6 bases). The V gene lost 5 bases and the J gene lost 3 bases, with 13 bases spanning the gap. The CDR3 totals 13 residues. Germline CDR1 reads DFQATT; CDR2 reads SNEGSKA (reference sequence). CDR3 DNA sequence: TGCAGTGCTCCCCGGGGGCCCGACTATGGCTACACCTTC. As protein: CSAPRGPDYGYTF.

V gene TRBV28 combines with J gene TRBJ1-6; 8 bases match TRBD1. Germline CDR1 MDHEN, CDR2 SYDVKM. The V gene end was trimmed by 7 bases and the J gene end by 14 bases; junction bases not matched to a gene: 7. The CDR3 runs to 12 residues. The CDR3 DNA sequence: TGTGCCAGCACGACAGGGGCCCTAACCCTCCACTTT. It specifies CASTTGALTLHF.